This TCR beta chain was recorded in a study of graft-versus-host responses after intestinal transplantation. This clone was recorded a few times. TCRdb's table, derived via immunoSEQ multiplex PCR, lists solely in-frame clones and lacks some. The table lists more than 12,000 clones, around a third of them singletons. Germline values: CDR1 SGDLS, CDR2 YYNGEE. CDR3 length: 18 amino acids. Trimming removed 2 bases from V and 6 bases from J; junction bases left unmatched: 16. The authors seeded about 200,000 CFSE-labeled responder cells together with about 200,000 irradiated stimulator cells tagged with violet dye.

The chain combines TRBV9 with TRBJ2-5; 10 nucleotides line up with TRBD2. Sequenced here: alloreactive CD8+ T cells from a mixed lymphocyte reaction culture, sampled before intestinal transplant. Subset here: CFSE-low proliferating T cells sorted from roughly six-day pre-transplant mixed lymphocyte reaction (GvH or HvG direction). The source of this sequence is a human patient who received an intestinal transplant. CDR3 sequence (DNA): TGTGCCAGCAGCGTCTCAAGCGGGGGGGCCTCGGGGCTACAGACCCAGTACTTC. Translated: CASSVSSGGASGLQTQYF.